The rows below give T cell receptor beta chains drawn from one sample of a study of tumor-infiltrating lymphocytes in primary liver carcinoma. TCRdb redid the calling of the multiplex PCR reads with MiXCR, one entry per CDR3 protein. The sample contains around 120,000 distinct CDR3 sequences, around two thirds of which appear only once. Input material: liver tumor tissue from sampling region 1. Receptors originate from an older woman with primary liver carcinoma and hepatitis B virus infection. Each CDR3 is given with its conserved first and last residue. A D gene is named only where the DNA matches it firmly. Clone size appears in some rows only: once, few, many, or a class for an expanded clone.

D gene	V gene	CDR3 length	clone size	J gene	CDR3 protein	CDR3 DNA
.	TRBV11-2	16	.	TRBJ2-1	CASSLAERLSYNVQFF	TGTGCCAGCAGCTTAGCAGAACGCCTCTCCTACAATGTGCAGTTCTTC
.	TRBV11-1	16	.	TRBJ2-5	CVSSLGLNASLETQYF	TGTGTCAGCAGCTTAGGATTGAACGCCTCACTAGAGACCCAATACTTC
.	TRBV11-2	14	once	TRBJ2-2	CASSSRPSGGELFF	TGTGCCAGCAGCTCGAGACCTTCAGGCGGTGAGCTGTTTTTT
.	TRBV11-2	12	.	TRBJ2-7	CASNQTGSDQYF	TGTGCAAGCAACCAGACAGGTTCCGATCAGTACTTC
TRBD2	TRBV7-8	16	.	TRBJ2-1	CASSLVGTNGTNGQFF	TGTGCCAGCAGCTTAGTTGGGACTAACGGGACCAATGGGCAGTTCTTC
TRBD2	TRBV6-4	15	many	TRBJ2-3	CASSDLAGSTDTQYF	TGTGCCAGCAGTGATTTAGCGGGAAGTACAGATACGCAGTATTTT
.	TRBV5-1	15	once	TRBJ1-2	CASSPTRRAGYGYTF	TGCGCCAGCAGCCCCACCAGGAGGGCTGGCTATGGCTACACCTTC
.	TRBV5-6	14	many	TRBJ1-2	CASSLVASRRGYTF	TGTGCCAGCAGCTTGGTGGCTTCCCGAAGAGGCTACACCTTC
.	TRBV7-9	14	.	TRBJ2-1	CASSLADTYNEQLF	TGTGCCAGCAGCTTAGCGGATACCTACAATGAGCAGTTGTTC
.	TRBV6-1	15	few	TRBJ2-6	CASFLGGAGANILTF	TGTGCCAGCTTCTTAGGGGGGGCTGGGGCCAACATCCTGACTTTC
.	TRBV11-2	13	.	TRBJ2-1	CASDWISGGEQFF	TGTGCCAGCGACTGGATTAGCGGTGGTGAGCAGTTCTTC
TRBD1	TRBV12-3/TRBV12-4	13	.	TRBJ1-2	CASSFRQGAGYTF	TGTGCCAGCAGTTTCCGACAGGGGGCTGGCTACACCTTC
.	TRBV29-1	12	.	TRBJ1-3	CSTRTGADTIYF	TGCAGCACCCGGACGGGGGCGGACACCATATATTTT
.	TRBV28	16	.	TRBJ2-7	CASSPIGGGVPYEQYF	TGTGCCAGCAGTCCCATCGGTGGGGGTGTTCCCTACGAGCAGTACTTC
.	TRBV12-3/TRBV12-4	14	.	TRBJ1-5	CASSSGSGHQPQHF	TGTGCCAGCAGTTCAGGGTCGGGTCATCAGCCCCAGCATTTT
.	TRBV11-2	15	.	TRBJ2-3	CATCLGEFEVDRQYF	TGCGCCACCTGTCTGGGGGAGTTCGAGGTAGATAGGCAGTATTTT
.	TRBV29-1	12	many	TRBJ1-2	CSVGRDTHGYTF	TGCAGCGTTGGTAGGGACACCCATGGCTACACCTTC
TRBD2	TRBV6-4	16	.	TRBJ2-3	CASSDKTAGEADTQYF	TGTGCCAGCAGTGACAAAACAGCGGGAGAGGCAGATACGCAGTATTTT
.	TRBV11-2	13	.	TRBJ2-5	CASSPTGATTKYF	TGTGCCAGCAGCCCCACGGGAGCAACCACCAAGTACTTC
TRBD2	TRBV11-1	19	.	TRBJ2-3	CASSLKVPTSVRATDTQYF	TGCGCCAGCAGCTTAAAGGTCCCTACTAGCGTGAGAGCGACAGATACGCAGTATTTT
TRBD2	TRBV5-4	16	few	TRBJ2-7	CASSLDVGARGTSGNF	TGTGCCAGCAGCTTGGATGTGGGGGCGCGCGGTACTAGCGGGAACTTC
.	TRBV11-2	15	.	TRBJ2-7	CTSSPRTSTGYEQYF	TGTACCAGCAGCCCACGGACGTCAACTGGCTACGAGCAGTACTTC
.	TRBV24-1	16	.	TRBJ2-3	CATSDLAGSNTDTQYF	TGTGCCACCAGTGATTTGGCAGGTAGCAACACAGATACGCAGTATTTT
.	TRBV11-2	13	.	TRBJ1-1	CAGSPSLSTEAFF	TGTGCCGGCAGCCCTAGTTTGAGCACTGAAGCTTTCTTT
TRBD1	TRBV4-1	16	many	TRBJ2-4	CASSRMGGQGKNIQYF	TGCGCCAGCAGCCGGATGGGGGGACAGGGCAAAAACATTCAGTACTTC
.	TRBV12-3/TRBV12-4	16	.	TRBJ2-5	CASSLRPRKDTETQYF	TGTGCCAGCAGTCTGAGGCCCCGGAAGGATACAGAGACCCAGTACTTC
.	TRBV5-1	16	.	TRBJ2-3	CASSLRGAASTDAKYF	TGCGCCAGCAGCTTGCGGGGAGCAGCTAGTACAGATGCGAAGTATTTT
TRBD2	TRBV6-2/TRBV6-3	16	many	TRBJ2-1	CASRGHSGRGANEQFF	TGTGCCAGCAGAGGGCATAGCGGGAGAGGCGCCAATGAGCAGTTCTTC
TRBD1	TRBV11-3	16	medium-sized	TRBJ2-5	CASSLGTQGAPGTQYF	TGTGCCAGCAGCTTAGGAACCCAGGGGGCCCCTGGGACCCAGTACTTC
.	TRBV29-1	14	.	TRBJ1-2	CSVRLRRGLGGYTF	TGCAGCGTTCGGTTGAGGCGTGGATTGGGAGGCTACACCTTC
.	TRBV29-1	15	.	TRBJ2-6	CSVQPTRSGANVLTF	TGCAGCGTCCAACCAACACGGTCTGGGGCCAACGTCCTGACTTTC
.	TRBV5-1	13	many	TRBJ2-1	CASSTGLRGEQFF	TGCGCCAGCAGCACAGGACTACGGGGTGAGCAGTTCTTC
.	TRBV28	14	.	TRBJ1-4	CASRPGPTNEKLFF	TGTGCCAGCAGACCAGGGCCAACTAATGAAAAACTGTTTTTT
TRBD1	TRBV5-4	14	.	TRBJ2-5	CASSTGQGVETQYF	TGTGCCAGCAGCACGGGACAGGGGGTAGAGACCCAATACTTC
.	TRBV7-8	15	few	TRBJ2-3	CASSSLTGGTDTQYF	TGTGCCAGCAGCTCCCTAACCGGCGGCACAGATACGCAGTATTTT
TRBD1	TRBV28	15	few	TRBJ2-6	CASRDREPGANVLTF	TGTGCCAGCAGGGACAGGGAGCCCGGGGCCAACGTCCTGACTTTC
.	TRBV5-4	13	many	TRBJ1-1	CASSLRTNTEAFF	TGTGCCAGCAGCTTGCGGACGAACACTGAAGCTTTCTTT
.	TRBV7-9	15	few	TRBJ1-6	CASSPAVTGNSPLHF	TGTGCCAGCAGCCCAGCTGTGACGGGAAATTCACCCCTCCACTTT
.	TRBV10-3	13	.	TRBJ2-5	CATRQDGQETQCF	TGTGCCACCAGGCAGGATGGCCAAGAGACCCAGTGCTTC
.	TRBV30	14	.	TRBJ2-3	CAWSMAGATDTQYF	TGTGCCTGGAGTATGGCAGGGGCCACAGATACGCAGTATTTT
.	TRBV7-8	11	.	TRBJ2-7	CASSVSRVQYF	TGTGCCAGCAGCGTCTCTCGCGTGCAGTACTTC
TRBD1	TRBV12-3/TRBV12-4	13	.	TRBJ1-2	CASREKQGYDNTF	TGTGCCAGCAGGGAGAAACAGGGGTATGACAACACCTTC
TRBD1	TRBV30	15	.	TRBJ2-7	CAWSTRDRETNEQYF	TGTGCCTGGAGTACCCGGGACAGGGAGACAAACGAGCAGTACTTC
.	TRBV5-4	14	many	TRBJ1-1	CASSFGGFLAEAFF	TGTGCCAGCAGCTTCGGAGGGTTTCTGGCTGAAGCTTTCTTT
.	TRBV5-1	15	.	TRBJ2-1	CPSSLGRVSYDEQFF	TGCCCCAGCAGCTTAGGGCGTGTATCGTACGATGAGCAGTTCTTC